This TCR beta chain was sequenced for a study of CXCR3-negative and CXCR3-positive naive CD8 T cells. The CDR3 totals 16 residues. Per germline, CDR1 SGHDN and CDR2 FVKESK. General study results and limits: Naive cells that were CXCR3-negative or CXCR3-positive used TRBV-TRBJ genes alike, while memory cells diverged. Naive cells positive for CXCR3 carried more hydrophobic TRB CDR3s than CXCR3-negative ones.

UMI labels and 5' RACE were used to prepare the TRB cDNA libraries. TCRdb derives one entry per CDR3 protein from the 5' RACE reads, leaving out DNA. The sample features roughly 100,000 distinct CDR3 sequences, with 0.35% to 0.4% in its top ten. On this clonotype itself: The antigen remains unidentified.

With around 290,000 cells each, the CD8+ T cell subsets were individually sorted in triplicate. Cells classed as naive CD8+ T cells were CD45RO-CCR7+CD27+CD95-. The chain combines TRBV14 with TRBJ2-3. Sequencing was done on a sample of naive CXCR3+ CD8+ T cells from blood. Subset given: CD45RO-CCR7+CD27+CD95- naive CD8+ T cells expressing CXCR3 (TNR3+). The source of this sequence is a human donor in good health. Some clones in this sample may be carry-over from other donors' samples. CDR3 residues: CASSQGYLSSTDTQYF. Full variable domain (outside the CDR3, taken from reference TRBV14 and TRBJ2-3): EAGVTQFPSHSVIEKGQTVTLRCDPISGHDNLYWYRRVMGKEIKFLLHFVKESKQDESGMPNNRFLAERTGGTYSTLKVQPAELEDSGVYFCASSQGYLSSTDTQYFGPGTRLTVL.